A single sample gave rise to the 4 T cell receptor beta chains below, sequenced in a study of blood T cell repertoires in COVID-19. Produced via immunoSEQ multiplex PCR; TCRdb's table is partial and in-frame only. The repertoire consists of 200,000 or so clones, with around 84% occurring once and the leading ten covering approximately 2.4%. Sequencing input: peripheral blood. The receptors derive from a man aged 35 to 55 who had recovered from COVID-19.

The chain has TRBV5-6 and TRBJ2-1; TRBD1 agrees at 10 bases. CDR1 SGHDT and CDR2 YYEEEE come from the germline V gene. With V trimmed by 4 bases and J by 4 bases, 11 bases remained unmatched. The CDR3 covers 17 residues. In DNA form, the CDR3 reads TGTGCCAGCAGCCCTCTTACCGGGACAGGGGCTTACAATGAGCAGTTCTTC. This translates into CASSPLTGTGAYNEQFF.

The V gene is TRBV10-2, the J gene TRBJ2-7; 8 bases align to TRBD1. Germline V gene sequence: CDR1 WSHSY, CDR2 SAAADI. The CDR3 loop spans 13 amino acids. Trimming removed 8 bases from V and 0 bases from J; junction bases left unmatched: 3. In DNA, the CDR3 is TGCGCCAGCTTAACAGGGGGCTCCTACGAGCAGTACTTC. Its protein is CASLTGGSYEQYF.

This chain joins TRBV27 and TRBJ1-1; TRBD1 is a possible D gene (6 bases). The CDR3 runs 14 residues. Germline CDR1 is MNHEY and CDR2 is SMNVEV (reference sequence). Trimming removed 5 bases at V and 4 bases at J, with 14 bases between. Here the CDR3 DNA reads TGTGCCAGCAGTAAACAGGGTCTTGGCACTGAAGCTTTCTTT. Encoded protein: CASSKQGLGTEAFF.

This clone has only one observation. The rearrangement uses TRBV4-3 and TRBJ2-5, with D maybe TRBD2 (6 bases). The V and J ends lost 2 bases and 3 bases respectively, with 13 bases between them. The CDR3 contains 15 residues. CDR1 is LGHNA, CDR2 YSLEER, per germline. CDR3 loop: CASSQFNLAEETQYF. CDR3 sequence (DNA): TGCGCCAGCAGCCAATTTAATTTAGCGGAAGAGACCCAGTACTTC.